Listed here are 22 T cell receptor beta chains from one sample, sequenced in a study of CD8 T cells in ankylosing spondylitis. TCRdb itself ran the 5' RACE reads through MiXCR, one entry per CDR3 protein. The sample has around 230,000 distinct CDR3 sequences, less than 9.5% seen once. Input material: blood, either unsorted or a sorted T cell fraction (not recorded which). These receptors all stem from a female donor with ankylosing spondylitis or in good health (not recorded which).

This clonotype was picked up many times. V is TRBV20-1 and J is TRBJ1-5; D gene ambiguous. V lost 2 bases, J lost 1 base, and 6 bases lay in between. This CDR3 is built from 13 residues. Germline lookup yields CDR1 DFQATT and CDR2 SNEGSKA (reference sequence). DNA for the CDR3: TGCAGTGCTAGAACCACAAGCAATCAGCCCCAGCATTTT. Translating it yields CSARTTSNQPQHF.

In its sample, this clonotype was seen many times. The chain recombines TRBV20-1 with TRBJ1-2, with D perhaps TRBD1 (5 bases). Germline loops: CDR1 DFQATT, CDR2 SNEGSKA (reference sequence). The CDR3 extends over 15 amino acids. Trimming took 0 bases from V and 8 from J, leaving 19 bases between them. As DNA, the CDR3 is TGCAGTGCTAGAGATCGGGGCAGCGCCAAGGAAGGCTACACCTTC. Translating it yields CSARDRGSAKEGYTF.

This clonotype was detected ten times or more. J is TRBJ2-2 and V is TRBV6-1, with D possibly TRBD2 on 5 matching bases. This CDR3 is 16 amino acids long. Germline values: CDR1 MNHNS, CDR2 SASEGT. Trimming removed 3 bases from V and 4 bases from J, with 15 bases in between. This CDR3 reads CASSEVFGRGTGELFF. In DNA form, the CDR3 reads TGTGCCAGCAGTGAGGTCTTTGGCCGGGGCACCGGGGAGCTGTTTTTT.

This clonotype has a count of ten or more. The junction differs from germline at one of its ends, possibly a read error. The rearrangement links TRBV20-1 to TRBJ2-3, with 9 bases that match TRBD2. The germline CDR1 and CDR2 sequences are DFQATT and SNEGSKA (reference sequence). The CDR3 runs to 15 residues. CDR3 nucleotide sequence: TGCAGTGCTAGAAGGGCGGGAGGGAACACAAATACGCAGTATTTT. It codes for CSARRAGGNTNTQYF.

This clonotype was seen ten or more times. DNA for the CDR3: TGTGCCAGCAGTCCCAGGCACCCAAGTTCACCCCTCCACTTT. Protein sequence: CASSPRHPSSPLHF. The chain combines TRBV27 with TRBJ1-6; D not certain. Germline CDR1 MNHEY, CDR2 SMNVEV (reference sequence). Trimming removed 5 bases at V and 9 bases at J, with 14 bases between. The CDR3 has 14 amino acids.

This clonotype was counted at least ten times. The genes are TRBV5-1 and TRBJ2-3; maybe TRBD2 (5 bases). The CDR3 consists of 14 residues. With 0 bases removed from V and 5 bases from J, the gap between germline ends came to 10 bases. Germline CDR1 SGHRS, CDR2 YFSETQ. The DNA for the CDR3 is TGCGCCAGCAGCTTGGCGGGATTAATAGATACGCAGTATTTT. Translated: CASSLAGLIDTQYF.

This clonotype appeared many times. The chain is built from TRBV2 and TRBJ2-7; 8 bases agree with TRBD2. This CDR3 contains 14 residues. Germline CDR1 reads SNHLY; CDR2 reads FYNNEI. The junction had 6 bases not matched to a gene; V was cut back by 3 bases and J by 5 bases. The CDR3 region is CASSDGLAGDEQYF. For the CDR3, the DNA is TGTGCCAGCAGTGATGGGCTAGCGGGCGACGAGCAGTACTTC. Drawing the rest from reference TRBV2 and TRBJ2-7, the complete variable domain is EPEVTQTPSHQVTQMGQEVILRCVPISNHLYFYWYRQILGQKVEFLVSFYNNEISEKSEIFDDQFSVERPDGSNFTLKIRSTKLEDSAMYFCASSDGLAGDEQYFGPGTRLTVT.

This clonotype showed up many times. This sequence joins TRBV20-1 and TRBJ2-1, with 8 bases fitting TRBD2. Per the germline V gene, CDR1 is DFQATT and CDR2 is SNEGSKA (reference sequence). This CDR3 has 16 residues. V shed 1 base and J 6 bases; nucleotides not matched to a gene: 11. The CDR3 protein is CSARGLSGSILNEQFF. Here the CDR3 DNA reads TGCAGTGCTAGAGGGTTAAGCGGGAGTATCCTCAATGAGCAGTTCTTC.

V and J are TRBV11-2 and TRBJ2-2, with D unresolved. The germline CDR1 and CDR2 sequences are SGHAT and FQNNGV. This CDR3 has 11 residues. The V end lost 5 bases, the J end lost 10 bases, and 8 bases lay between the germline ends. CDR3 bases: TGTGCCAGCAGCGCCCTGGAGGAGCTGTTTTTT. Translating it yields CASSALEELFF.

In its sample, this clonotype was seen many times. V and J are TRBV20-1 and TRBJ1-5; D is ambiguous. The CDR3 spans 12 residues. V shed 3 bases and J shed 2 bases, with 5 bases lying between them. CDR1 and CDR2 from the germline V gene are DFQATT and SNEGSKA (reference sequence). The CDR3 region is CSARDGNQPQHF. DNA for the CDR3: TGCAGTGCTAGGGACGGCAATCAGCCCCAGCATTTT.

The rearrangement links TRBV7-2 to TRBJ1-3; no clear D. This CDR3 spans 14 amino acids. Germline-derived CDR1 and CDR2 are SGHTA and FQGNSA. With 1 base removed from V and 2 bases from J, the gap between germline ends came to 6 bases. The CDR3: CASSLEAPGNTIYF. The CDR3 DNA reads TGTGCCAGCAGCTTAGAAGCACCTGGAAACACCATATATTTT.

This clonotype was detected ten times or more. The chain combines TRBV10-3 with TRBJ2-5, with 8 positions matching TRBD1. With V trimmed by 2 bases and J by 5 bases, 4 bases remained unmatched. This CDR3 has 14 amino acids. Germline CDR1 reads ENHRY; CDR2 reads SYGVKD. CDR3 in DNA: TGTGCCATCAGTGAGGGGACAGGATTCGAGACCCAGTACTTC. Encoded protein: CAISEGTGFETQYF.

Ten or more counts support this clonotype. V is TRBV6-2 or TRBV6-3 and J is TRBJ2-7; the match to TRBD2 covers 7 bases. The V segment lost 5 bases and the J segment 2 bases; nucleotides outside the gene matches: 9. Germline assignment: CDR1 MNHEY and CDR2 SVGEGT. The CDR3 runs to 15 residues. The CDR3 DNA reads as TGTGCCAGCAGTCTAGCGGACTACCTTACCTACGAGCAGTACTTC. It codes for CASSLADYLTYEQYF.

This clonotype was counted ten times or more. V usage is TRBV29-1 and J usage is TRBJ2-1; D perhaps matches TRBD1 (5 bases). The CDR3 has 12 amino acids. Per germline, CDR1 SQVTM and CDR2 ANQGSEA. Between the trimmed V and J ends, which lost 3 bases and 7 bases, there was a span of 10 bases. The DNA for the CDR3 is TGCAGCGTTGATATCAGGGTTAATGAGCAGTTCTTC. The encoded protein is CSVDIRVNEQFF.

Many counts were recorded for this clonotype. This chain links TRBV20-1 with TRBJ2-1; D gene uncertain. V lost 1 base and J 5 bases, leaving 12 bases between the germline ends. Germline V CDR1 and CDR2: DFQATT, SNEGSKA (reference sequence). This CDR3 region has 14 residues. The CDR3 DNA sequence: TGCAGTGCTAGAGGGCATGGTTCCCACAATGAGCAGTTCTTC. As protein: CSARGHGSHNEQFF.

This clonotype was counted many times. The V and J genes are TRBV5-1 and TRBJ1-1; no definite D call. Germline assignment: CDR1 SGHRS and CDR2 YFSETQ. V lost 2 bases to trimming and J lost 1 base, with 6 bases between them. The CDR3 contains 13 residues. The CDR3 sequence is CASSFQPNTEAFF. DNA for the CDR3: TGCGCCAGCAGCTTCCAACCGAACACTGAAGCTTTCTTT. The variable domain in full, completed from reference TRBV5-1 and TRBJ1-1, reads KAGVTQTPRYLIKTRGQQVTLSCSPISGHRSVSWYQQTPGQGLQFLFEYFSETQRNKGNFPGRFSGRQFSNSRSEMNVSTLELGDSALYLCASSFQPNTEAFFGQGTRLTVV.

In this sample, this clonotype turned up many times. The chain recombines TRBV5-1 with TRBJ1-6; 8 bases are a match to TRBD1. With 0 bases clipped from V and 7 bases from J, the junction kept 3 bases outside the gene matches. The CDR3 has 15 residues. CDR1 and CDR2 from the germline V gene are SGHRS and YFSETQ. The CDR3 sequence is CASSLGTGINSPLHF. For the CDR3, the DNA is TGCGCCAGCAGCTTGGGGACAGGGATCAATTCACCCCTCCACTTT.

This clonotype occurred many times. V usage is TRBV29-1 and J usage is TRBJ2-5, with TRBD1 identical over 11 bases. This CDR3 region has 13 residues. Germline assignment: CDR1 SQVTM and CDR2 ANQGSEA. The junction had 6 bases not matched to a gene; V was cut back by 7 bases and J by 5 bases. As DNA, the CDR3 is TGCAGCGGACGGACAGGGGGCCGGGAGACCCAGTACTTC. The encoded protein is CSGRTGGRETQYF.

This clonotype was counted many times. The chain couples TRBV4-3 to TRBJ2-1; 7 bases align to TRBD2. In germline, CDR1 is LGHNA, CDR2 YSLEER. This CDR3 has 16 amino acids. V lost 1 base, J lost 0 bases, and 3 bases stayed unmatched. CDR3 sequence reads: CASSQGRGSSYNEQFF. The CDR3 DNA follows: TGCGCCAGCAGCCAAGGTCGCGGGAGCTCCTACAATGAGCAGTTCTTC.

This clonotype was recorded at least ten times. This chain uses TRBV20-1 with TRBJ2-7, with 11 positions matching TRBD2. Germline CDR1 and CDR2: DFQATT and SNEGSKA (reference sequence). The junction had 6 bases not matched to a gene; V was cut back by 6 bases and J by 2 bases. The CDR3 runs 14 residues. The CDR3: CSAITSGRTYEQYF. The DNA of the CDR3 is TGCAGTGCAATAACTAGCGGGAGAACCTACGAGCAGTACTTC.

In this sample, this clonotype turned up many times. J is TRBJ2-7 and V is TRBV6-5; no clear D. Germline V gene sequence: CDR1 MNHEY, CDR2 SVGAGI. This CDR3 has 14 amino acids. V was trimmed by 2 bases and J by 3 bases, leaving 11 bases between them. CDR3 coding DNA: TGTGCCAGCAGTTACGGGCAGGCAAGCTACGAGCAGTACTTC. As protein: CASSYGQASYEQYF.

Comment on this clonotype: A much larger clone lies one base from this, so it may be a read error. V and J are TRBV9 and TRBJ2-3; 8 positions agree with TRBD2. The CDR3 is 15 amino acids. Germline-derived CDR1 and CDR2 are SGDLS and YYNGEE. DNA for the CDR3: TGTGCCAACAGCTTATATAGCGGGGTCCCAGATACGCAGTATTTT. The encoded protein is CANSLYSGVPDTQYF.